Each of the 15 T cell receptor beta chains below was sequenced from the same sample in a study of cytomegalovirus exposure and HLA in healthy donors. PCR amplification relied on 60 Vbeta primers (plus 13 Jbeta primers). The protocol was immunoSEQ multiplex PCR, while the TCRdb copy is restricted to in-frame clones and leaves out a portion. The table includes more than 110,000 clones, about 10% detected once. The material sequenced was PBMCs. The receptors were gathered from a man aged 45-65 years in good health and CMV-seronegative.

In its sample, this clone was seen a few times. The V gene is TRBV28, the J gene TRBJ1-5, with 11 positions matching TRBD1. The CDR3 covers 15 residues. The V gene end was trimmed by 4 bases and the J gene end by 6 bases; junction bases not matched to a gene: 5. Germline V gene lookup returns CDR1 MDHEN and CDR2 SYDVKM. The CDR3 DNA is TGTGCCAGCAGTTCCCTGGGGACAGGGGGTCAGCCCCAGCATTTT. Amino acids: CASSSLGTGGQPQHF.

This clone was picked up a small number of times. The chain combines TRBV5-4 with TRBJ2-1, with D possibly matching TRBD2 (7 bases). Germline-derived CDR1 and CDR2 are SGHNT and YYREEE (reference sequence). The V gene lost 5 bases and the J gene lost 7 bases, with 19 bases spanning the gap. The CDR3 contains 15 residues. The CDR3 DNA follows: TGTGCCAGCAGGGGTGGGCGGGGGACACGGAATGAGCAGTTCTTC. Translating gives CASRGGRGTRNEQFF.

The V call is TRBV2, the J call TRBJ2-7, with D possibly being TRBD1 (7 bases). This CDR3 contains 14 residues. Germline-derived CDR1 and CDR2 are SNHLY and FYNNEI. Trimming cost V 3 bases and J 2 bases, with 11 bases left between them. CDR3 loop: CASSDRGVTYEQYF. In DNA, the CDR3 is TGTGCCAGCAGTGACAGGGGGGTGACCTACGAGCAGTACTTC.

In this sample, this clone turned up a few times. The V call is TRBV7-9, the J call TRBJ1-2, with D unresolved. V lost 2 bases and J 10 bases, leaving 14 bases between the germline ends. The CDR3 length is 13 residues. Per the germline V gene, CDR1 is SEHNR and CDR2 is FQNEAQ (reference sequence). The chain's CDR3 is CASSLRGDPHYTF. CDR3 sequence (DNA): TGTGCCAGCAGCTTAAGAGGCGACCCTCACTACACCTTC.

The J gene is TRBJ1-2, the V gene TRBV7-9; D is unresolved. This CDR3 region has 11 residues. Trimming stripped 5 bases from V and 3 bases from J, with 4 bases between. The germline V gene has CDR1 SEHNR and CDR2 FQNEAQ (reference sequence). CDR3 nucleotides: TGTGCCAGCAGCCCTTACTATGGCTACACCTTC. It is translated as CASSPYYGYTF.

V and J are TRBV2 and TRBJ2-2; the match to TRBD1 covers 7 bases. The V gene end was trimmed by 5 bases and the J gene end by 3 bases; junction bases not matched to a gene: 9. Germline-derived CDR1 and CDR2 are SNHLY and FYNNEI. The CDR3 loop spans 16 amino acids. CDR3 nucleotides: TGTGCCAGCAGTCCACAGGGGACGAAAGACACCGGGGAGCTGTTTTTT. Protein: CASSPQGTKDTGELFF.

The V call is TRBV7-2, the J call TRBJ1-1; D not resolved. This CDR3 is 10 amino acids long. Deletions cut 10 bases from V and 6 bases from J, with 9 bases between. Germline CDR1 and CDR2: SGHTA and FQGNSA. The CDR3 DNA reads as TGTGCCACCGGTCCCTCTGAAGCTTTCTTT. Translated: CATGPSEAFF. Complete variable domain (other parts from reference TRBV7-2 and TRBJ1-1): GAGVSQSPSNKVTEKGKDVELRCDPISGHTALYWYRQSLGQGLEFLIYFQGNSAPDKSGLPSDRFSAERTGGSVSTLTIQRTQQEDSAVYLCATGPSEAFFGQGTRLTVV.

This clone was observed a handful of times. The chain is built from TRBV4-1 and TRBJ1-1; TRBD1 might be the D (6 bases). V shed 2 bases and J shed 4 bases, with 11 bases lying between them. Germline assignment: CDR1 MGHRA and CDR2 YSYEKL. This CDR3 has 14 residues. The CDR3 region has the DNA TGCGCCAGCAGCCAAACAACACAGGGCACTGAAGCTTTCTTT. Translated: CASSQTTQGTEAFF.

This chain connects TRBV9 to TRBJ2-7; D is possibly TRBD1 (6 bases). The CDR3 consists of 14 residues. The germline gives CDR1 SGDLS, CDR2 YYNGEE. The V end was cut by 4 bases, the J end by 3 bases, with 14 bases between. CDR3 in DNA: TGTGCCAGCAGCTTTGGGACACCGAACTACGAGCAGTACTTC. Translated, it gives CASSFGTPNYEQYF.

This clone was counted once. The sample carries other DNA sequences with the same CDR3. This rearrangement joins TRBV30 to TRBJ2-2; 13 bases are a match to TRBD2. J lost 3 bases, V lost 7 bases, and 8 bases had no gene match. CDR1 and CDR2 from the germline V gene are GTSNPN and SVGIG (reference sequence). This CDR3 is built from 16 residues. The CDR3 region is CASITSGRADTGELFF. The CDR3 nucleotides are TGTGCCTCAATAACTAGCGGGAGGGCAGACACCGGGGAGCTGTTTTTT.

The rearrangement uses TRBV2 and TRBJ1-1; D is undetermined. CDR1 is SNHLY and CDR2 is FYNNEI in the germline V gene. The CDR3 spans 11 residues. V gave up 2 bases and J gave up 7 bases, with 5 bases separating them. The CDR3 spells CASSERHEAFF. In DNA form, the CDR3 reads TGTGCCAGCAGTGAAAGACATGAAGCTTTCTTT.

This chain uses TRBV2 with TRBJ2-1, with a tentative D call TRBD1 (6 bases). The CDR3 contains 15 residues. The V and J ends lost 6 bases and 1 base respectively, with 13 bases between them. Germline V lookup: CDR1 SNHLY, CDR2 FYNNEI. The CDR3 reads CASRVGAPSYNEQFF. The CDR3 DNA is TGTGCCAGCAGGGTGGGGGCCCCTTCCTACAATGAGCAGTTCTTC.

Concerning this clone itself: One junction end does not reproduce the germline sequence, and a read error may be involved. The rearrangement links TRBV19 to TRBJ1-5; D unresolved. CDR3 size: 13 residues. Germline values: CDR1 LNHDA, CDR2 SQIVND (reference sequence). The DNA of the CDR3 is TGTGCCAGTAGTGAACAGCACAATCGGCCCCAGCATTTT. Translated, it gives CASSEQHNRPQHF.

This clone came up a few times. The genes are TRBV6-1 and TRBJ1-2, with 8 bases identical to TRBD1. CDR3 length: 15 amino acids. Germline assignment: CDR1 MNHNS and CDR2 SASEGT. Losses at the gene ends were 7 bases for V and 2 bases for J; bases not matched to a gene: 9. CDR3 nucleotide sequence: TGTGCCAGCACCAAGACAGGGGCCCTCAACTATGGCTACACCTTC. Translating it yields CASTKTGALNYGYTF.

This clone has more than one count but fewer than ten. The rearrangement uses TRBV18 and TRBJ2-7; D gene uncertain. Germline V lookup: CDR1 KGHSH, CDR2 LQKENI. Trimming removed 4 bases from V and 3 bases from J, with 7 bases in between. CDR3 size: 12 residues. The CDR3 coding sequence is TGTGCCAGCTCACTCTACAGCTACGAGCAGTACTTC. Its translation: CASSLYSYEQYF. Looking up the rest from reference TRBV18 and TRBJ2-7 gives the full variable domain: NAGVMQNPRHLVRRRGQEARLRCSPMKGHSHVYWYRQLPEEGLKFMVYLQKENIIDESGMPKERFSAEFPKEGPSILRIQQVVRGDSAAYFCASSLYSYEQYFGPGTRLTVT.